Presented here are 19 T cell receptor beta chains from one specimen sequenced in a study of T cell repertoires in cytomegalovirus infection. TCRdb re-analysed the reads in MiXCR, keeping a single row per CDR3 protein. The data show about 440,000 distinct CDR3 sequences, approximately 31% seen once. The sequencing input was PBMCs. These receptors were obtained from a human donor in good health (CMV status not recorded). Some clones in this sample may be carry-over from other donors' samples.

The chain has TRBV14 and TRBJ2-5; no definite D call. V lost 2 bases and J 5 bases, leaving 9 bases between the germline ends. Per germline, CDR1 SGHDN and CDR2 FVKESK. The CDR3 runs to 13 residues. CDR3 region: CASSQTLGETQYF. CDR3 DNA sequence: TGTGCCAGCAGCCAAACCCTGGGTGAGACCCAGTACTTC.

Comments on this clonotype: Here the CDR3 omits its conserved ending phenylalanine or tryptophan, so a read error is the likely source. The V call is TRBV19, the J call TRBJ1-2; 7 positions match TRBD1. V was pared by 6 bases and J by 5 bases, with 6 bases of the junction left unmatched. The CDR3 loop spans 13 amino acids. Germline V gene lookup returns CDR1 LNHDA and CDR2 SQIVND (reference sequence). CDR3 sequence reads: CASRRGQRYGYTS. CDR3 nucleotides: TGTGCCAGTAGAAGGGGACAGAGATATGGCTACACCTCC.

This clonotype has more than one count but fewer than ten. V usage is TRBV28 and J usage is TRBJ2-6; 7 positions match TRBD2. The CDR3 loop spans 17 amino acids. Germline V lookup: CDR1 MDHEN, CDR2 SYDVKM. V lost 5 bases, J lost 4 bases, and 11 bases stayed unmatched. The chain's CDR3 is CASSPLGGLYGANVLTF. The CDR3 DNA is TGTGCCAGCAGTCCGCTCGGGGGGTTGTACGGGGCCAACGTCCTGACTTTC.

This clonotype was seen a single time. The rearrangement links TRBV18 to TRBJ1-5; D is undetermined. Germline assignment: CDR1 KGHSH and CDR2 LQKENI. CDR3 size: 14 residues. Trimming stripped 4 bases from V and 2 bases from J, with 9 bases between. CDR3 DNA sequence: TGTGCCAGCTCACGAGGCAGCCGCAATCAGCCCCAGCATTTT. This translates into CASSRGSRNQPQHF. The whole variable domain, filled in from reference TRBV18 and TRBJ1-5, reads NAGVMQNPRHLVRRRGQEARLRCSPMKGHSHVYWYRQLPEEGLKFMVYLQKENIIDESGMPKERFSAEFPKEGPSILRIQQVVRGDSAAYFCASSRGSRNQPQHFGDGTRLSIL.

This chain joins TRBV4-1 and TRBJ2-7, with D possibly TRBD2 on 5 matching bases. The germline CDR1 and CDR2 sequences are MGHRA and YSYEKL. The CDR3 is 16 amino acids. V was pared by 0 bases and J by 0 bases, with 12 bases between. The CDR3 region is CASSQDQDSLSYEQYF. The CDR3 nucleotides read TGCGCCAGCAGCCAAGATCAGGACTCCCTCTCCTACGAGCAGTACTTC.

This clonotype showed up many times. The rearrangement uses TRBV7-2 and TRBJ2-3, with unresolved D. The CDR3 is 13 residues long. The V end was cut by 5 bases, the J end by 6 bases, with 12 bases between. Germline V gives CDR1 SGHTA, CDR2 FQGNSA. The CDR3 nucleotides are TGTGCCAGCAGCCTCAAACTGCGGGATACGCAGTATTTT. Amino acids: CASSLKLRDTQYF.

Many counts were recorded for this clonotype. The V call is TRBV12-3 or TRBV12-4, the J call TRBJ1-2, with D tentatively TRBD1 (6 bases). Trimming stripped 0 bases from V and 8 bases from J, with 13 bases between. The CDR3 runs 14 residues. CDR3 in DNA: TGTGCCAGCAGTTTAGCGCTACAGGGTCGGGGCTACACCTTC. It encodes CASSLALQGRGYTF.

V usage is TRBV11-2 and J usage is TRBJ2-3; D is ambiguous. This CDR3 contains 15 residues. Per the germline V gene, CDR1 is SGHAT and CDR2 is FQNNGV. The germline V and J ends were trimmed by 7 bases and 0 bases, with 14 bases remaining between them. CDR3 in amino acids: CASTPGLSSTDTQYF. The CDR3 region has the DNA TGTGCCAGCACCCCGGGCCTTTCTAGCACAGATACGCAGTATTTT.

This clonotype was detected only a few times. The chain is built from TRBV20-1 and TRBJ1-6, with D hard to call. Deletions cut 3 bases from V and 0 bases from J, with 12 bases between. Germline CDR1 reads DFQATT; CDR2 reads SNEGSKA (reference sequence). The CDR3 sequence is 16 residues long. The CDR3 bases are TGCAGTGCTAGCAAGGCGACTAGCTCCTATAATTCACCCCTCCACTTT. Translated: CSASKATSSYNSPLHF.

CDR3 coding DNA: TGTGCCAGCAGGGGGGATGACTACCCCTACGAGCAGTACTTC. Residues: CASRGDDYPYEQYF. The chain recombines TRBV7-6 with TRBJ2-7; either TRBD1 or TRBD2 may supply D (5 bases each). The CDR3 is 14 amino acids. Germline values: CDR1 SGHVS, CDR2 FNYEAQ. The germline V and J ends were trimmed by 6 bases and 2 bases, with 14 bases remaining between them.

This clonotype has just a few counts. The chain couples TRBV5-6 to TRBJ1-1; TRBD1 agrees at 8 bases. Per germline, CDR1 SGHDT and CDR2 YYEEEE. The V and J ends lost 0 bases and 4 bases, in that order; junction bases with no gene match: 8. The CDR3 extends over 16 amino acids. The CDR3 region is CASSLERQGLGTEAFF. CDR3 nucleotides: TGTGCCAGCAGCTTGGAAAGACAGGGGTTGGGCACTGAAGCTTTCTTT. Full variable domain (missing parts from reference TRBV5-6 and TRBJ1-1): DAGVTQSPTHLIKTRGQQVTLRCSPKSGHDTVSWYQQALGQGPQFIFQYYEEEERQRGNFPDRFSGHQFPNYSSELNVNALLLGDSALYLCASSLERQGLGTEAFFGQGTRLTVV.

This clonotype showed up just a few times. The chain has TRBV11-2 and TRBJ2-1; tentative D call: TRBD2 (6 bases). CDR3 size: 14 residues. Germline V gene data show CDR1 as SGHAT and CDR2 as FQNNGV. V gave up 2 bases and J gave up 5 bases, with 10 bases separating them. In DNA, the CDR3 is TGTGCCAGCAGCTTATTTGGCGGGAACAATGAGCAGTTCTTC. Amino acids: CASSLFGGNNEQFF.

In regard to this clonotype: Its ends do not fully match the called genes, so a read error is possible. This rearrangement joins TRBV24-1 to TRBJ2-3; D not certain. The CDR3 has 11 amino acids. The germline V gene has CDR1 KGHDR and CDR2 SFDVKD. CDR3 sequence reads: CATSSTATQYF. The CDR3 DNA reads as TGTGCCACCAGCAGCACAGCTACGCAGTATTTT.

This chain links TRBV25-1 with TRBJ1-2, with a tentative D call TRBD1 (5 bases). Germline CDR1 and CDR2: MGHDK and SYGVNS. V gave up 8 bases and J gave up 6 bases, with 19 bases separating them. CDR3 length equals 14 residues. The CDR3 sequence: CASQFPGTADGYTF. Written as DNA, the CDR3 is TGTGCCAGCCAGTTCCCCGGGACGGCTGATGGCTACACCTTC.

In this sample, this clonotype turned up many times. This chain links TRBV25-1 with TRBJ1-1; D gene unclear. The CDR3 loop spans 13 amino acids. Germline V gene data show CDR1 as MGHDK and CDR2 as SYGVNS. Trimming stripped 6 bases from V and 0 bases from J, with 8 bases between. The CDR3 DNA sequence: TGTGCCAGCAGAAGGGAGCTGAACACTGAAGCTTTCTTT. It yields the protein CASRRELNTEAFF.

This clonotype was counted between two and nine times. This chain connects TRBV7-9 to TRBJ1-1; D perhaps matches TRBD1 (6 bases). V was shortened by 4 bases and J by 7 bases, with 16 bases between the two germline ends. The CDR3 runs to 14 residues. Germline V gene data show CDR1 as SEHNR and CDR2 as FQNEAQ (reference sequence). The CDR3 spells CASSSWTGHFEAFF. The CDR3, as DNA: TGTGCCAGCAGCTCATGGACGGGACACTTTGAAGCTTTCTTT.

This clonotype was observed a handful of times. This chain joins TRBV23-1 and TRBJ2-2; D is ambiguous. TRBV23-1 is recorded as an ORF, its role being uncertain. V lost 4 bases and J lost 3, with 21 bases in between. The CDR3 is made up of 18 amino acids. The CDR3 protein is CASSPSRTALGDTGELFF. The CDR3 DNA reads TGCGCCAGCAGTCCCTCCCGGACCGCTCTTGGGGACACCGGGGAGCTGTTTTTT.

In this sample, this clonotype turned up a few times. The chain employs TRBV20-1 and TRBJ2-1; TRBD2 is a possible D gene (5 bases). V gave up 1 base and J gave up 8 bases, with 9 bases separating them. The CDR3 covers 12 residues. Germline V gene lookup returns CDR1 DFQATT and CDR2 SNEGSKA (reference sequence). CDR3 in amino acids: CSARGVGDEQFF. In DNA, the CDR3 is TGCAGTGCTAGAGGGGTCGGGGATGAGCAGTTCTTC.

The chain is built from TRBV6-6 and TRBJ2-7; D remains unclear. CDR1 and CDR2 (germline): MNHNY, SVGAGI (reference sequence). The CDR3 has 14 amino acids. V shed 8 bases and J shed 3 bases, with 17 bases lying between them. The CDR3 loop reads CASGKAEGSYEQYF. DNA of the CDR3: TGTGCCAGCGGCAAGGCGGAAGGAAGCTACGAGCAGTACTTC.